Each of the 14 T cell receptor beta chains below was sequenced from the same sample in a study of T cells in Graves' hyperthyroidism and ophthalmopathy. Using RNA transcripts as the source, TCR beta CDR3 regions were amplified. An initial round of RT-PCR targeting the TCR CDR3 relied on the HTBI primer set. One entry per CDR3 protein results from TCRdb running MiXCR on the multiplex PCR reads. The data hold roughly 800,000 distinct CDR3 sequences, with approximately 40% observed a single time. The source material was blood. These TCRs come from a man in his late teens or twenties with Graves' hyperthyroidism.

This clonotype was seen a handful of times. The genes are TRBV2 and TRBJ1-5; D possibly corresponds to TRBD1 (6 bases). CDR3 length equals 13 residues. V was shortened by 6 bases and J by 6 bases, with 12 bases between the two germline ends. From germline, CDR1 is SNHLY and CDR2 FYNNEI. This chain's CDR3 is CASSQQGIQPQHF. As DNA, the CDR3 is TGTGCCAGCAGCCAACAGGGAATTCAGCCCCAGCATTTT.

This clonotype came up a few times. The rearrangement uses TRBV6-5 and TRBJ2-5, with unresolved D. The CDR3 has 13 amino acids. Deletions cut 0 bases from V and 4 bases from J, with 6 bases between. Germline lookup yields CDR1 MNHEY and CDR2 SVGAGI. CDR3 bases: TGTGCCAGCAGTTACTCGAATTCAGAGACCCAGTACTTC. Translated, it gives CASSYSNSETQYF.

The J gene is TRBJ2-7, the V gene TRBV19; D call uncertain. The CDR3 is 11 residues long. V lost 5 bases and J 3 bases, leaving 5 bases between the germline ends. Germline loops: CDR1 LNHDA, CDR2 SQIVND (reference sequence). CDR3 region: CASSVIYEQYF. Written as DNA, the CDR3 is TGTGCCAGTAGTGTCATCTACGAGCAGTACTTC.

This clonotype was seen a handful of times. The chain carries TRBV20-1 and TRBJ1-1; weak D call: TRBD1 (5 bases). Between the trimmed V and J ends, which lost 6 bases and 4 bases, there was a span of 15 bases. The CDR3 extends over 13 amino acids. Per the germline V gene, CDR1 is DFQATT and CDR2 is SNEGSKA (reference sequence). The CDR3 region has the DNA TGCAGTGCAAGGGCAGGGATTACCACTGAAGCTTTCTTT. Translating gives CSARAGITTEAFF.

This clonotype was detected only a few times. The rearrangement uses TRBV6-2 or TRBV6-3 and TRBJ1-1; D gene ambiguous. The germline gives CDR1 MNHEY, CDR2 SVGEGT. Trimming pared 0 bases from V and 4 bases from J, leaving 9 bases between. This CDR3 region has 14 residues. The CDR3, as DNA: TGTGCCAGCAGTTACTCGGCGGAGGGCACTGAAGCTTTCTTT. Residues: CASSYSAEGTEAFF.

The rearrangement links TRBV12-3 or TRBV12-4 to TRBJ1-1; D call uncertain. This CDR3 has 13 amino acids. This chain's CDR3 is CASVPDGNTEAFF. CDR3 DNA sequence: TGTGCTAGTGTTCCGGACGGGAACACTGAAGCTTTCTTT.

This clonotype has only a few counts. V and J are TRBV20-1 and TRBJ2-2; no reliable D call. The V end was cut by 3 bases, the J end by 1 base, with 3 bases between. The CDR3 length is 12 residues. Germline lookup yields CDR1 DFQATT and CDR2 SNEGSKA (reference sequence). The CDR3 region has the DNA TGCAGTGCTAGCCAGAACACCGGGGAGCTGTTTTTT. It yields the protein CSASQNTGELFF.

With respect to this clonotype: It may be a read error: a sequence one base away is much more abundant. The chain combines TRBV9 with TRBJ1-1; D is perhaps TRBD1 (5 bases). The CDR3 totals 15 residues. V lost 2 bases to trimming and J lost 0 bases, with 11 bases between them. CDR1 and CDR2 (germline): SGDLS, YYNGEE. CDR3 sequence reads: CASSVARGLNTEAFF. CDR3 DNA sequence: TGTGCCAGCAGCGTCGCAAGGGGCCTGAACACTGAAGCTTTCTTT.

This chain joins TRBV5-5 and TRBJ1-2, with D uncertain. This CDR3 spans 15 amino acids. Germline lookup yields CDR1 SGHKS and CDR2 YYEKEE (reference sequence). The V and J ends lost 1 base and 1 base respectively, with 11 bases between them. In nucleotides, the CDR3 is TGTGCCAGCAGCTTGACCGGACTCTTTAACTATGGCTACACCTTC. Amino acids: CASSLTGLFNYGYTF.

The chain recombines TRBV7-9 with TRBJ1-6, with a possible D match to TRBD1 (5 bases). This CDR3 has 16 amino acids. V dropped 5 bases and J dropped 0 bases, with 11 bases sitting between them. CDR1 and CDR2 (germline): SEHNR, FQNEAQ (reference sequence). The CDR3 here is CASSLTGRSYNSPLHF. CDR3 in DNA: TGTGCCAGCAGCCTCACAGGCCGCTCCTATAATTCACCCCTCCACTTT. The full variable domain, its missing parts supplied by reference TRBV7-9 and TRBJ1-6, is DTGVSQNPRHKITKRGQNVTFRCDPISEHNRLYWYRQTLGQGPEFLTYFQNEAQLEKSRLLSDRFSAERPKGSFSTLEIQRTEQGDSAMYLCASSLTGRSYNSPLHFGNGTRLTVT.

This clonotype was counted a few times. The chain recombines TRBV7-9 with TRBJ1-5, with TRBD1 matching over 7 bases. The CDR3 is 16 residues long. The ends lost 5 bases at V and 6 bases at J; junction bases unmatched: 13. CDR1 is SEHNR, CDR2 FQNEAQ, per germline (reference sequence). For the CDR3, the DNA is TGTGCCAGCAGCCTTTGGACAGGAAGCGGGAGTCAGCCCCAGCATTTT. Translating it yields CASSLWTGSGSQPQHF.

The V and J genes are TRBV20-1 and TRBJ2-5, with D uncertain. Deletions cut 4 bases from V and 4 bases from J, with 16 bases between. This CDR3 region has 14 residues. Germline-derived CDR1 and CDR2 are DFQATT and SNEGSKA (reference sequence). The CDR3 nucleotides are TGCAGTGCTACTTCTGCCCAAGCAGGAGAGACCCAGTACTTC. Translation: CSATSAQAGETQYF.

This clonotype was recorded only once. At one end, the junction sequence differs from germline, possibly due to a read error. This chain connects TRBV20-1 to TRBJ1-2, with D perhaps TRBD1 (5 bases). This CDR3 has 11 residues. CDR1 is DFQATT, CDR2 SNEGSKA, per germline (reference sequence). The CDR3 coding sequence is TGCAGTGCCACGCCGGGACGGCCGTGGTTATTC. Protein sequence: CSATPGRPWLF.

The rearrangement links TRBV19 to TRBJ1-1; the match to TRBD1 covers 10 bases. This CDR3 has 18 amino acids. The trim removed 5 bases at V and 0 bases at J, leaving 12 bases unmatched. Germline V CDR1 and CDR2: LNHDA, SQIVND (reference sequence). CDR3 protein: CASSLPGTGDTMNTEAFF. DNA of the CDR3: TGTGCCAGTAGTCTCCCCGGGACAGGGGACACTATGAACACTGAAGCTTTCTTT.